In this sample, the clone carrying this T cell receptor beta chain turned up a few times. Its antigen is not known. The data derive from a study of blood T cells in healthy people across ages. Study-wide results and caveats: Significant beta diversity loss was already apparent by age approximately 38, declining roughly linearly.

A second PCR of 7 to 11 cycles used a sample-barcoded 5' primer and a J-beta primer mix. A minimum of 2.5 million CDR3-containing paired-end reads was obtained for each sample. TCRdb independently ran MiXCR on the 5' RACE reads; one entry per CDR3 protein. The table records 550,000 to 750,000 distinct CDR3 sequences, 20% to 25% of them present only once. The CDR3 runs to 16 residues. Per the germline V gene, CDR1 is MNHEY and CDR2 is SVGEGT. The chain joins TRBV6-2 or TRBV6-3 to TRBJ2-5; 8 bases map to TRBD2. TRBJ2-7 explains the end of the DNA better; the J call may be wrong. This receptor was taken from a man aged 65-85 years in good health. The sequencing sample was made of blood. The CDR3 nucleotides are TGTGCCAGCAGTTTGAGACTAGCGCAGAGCTCCTACGAGCAGTACTTC. Translated: CASSLRLAQSSYEQYF.